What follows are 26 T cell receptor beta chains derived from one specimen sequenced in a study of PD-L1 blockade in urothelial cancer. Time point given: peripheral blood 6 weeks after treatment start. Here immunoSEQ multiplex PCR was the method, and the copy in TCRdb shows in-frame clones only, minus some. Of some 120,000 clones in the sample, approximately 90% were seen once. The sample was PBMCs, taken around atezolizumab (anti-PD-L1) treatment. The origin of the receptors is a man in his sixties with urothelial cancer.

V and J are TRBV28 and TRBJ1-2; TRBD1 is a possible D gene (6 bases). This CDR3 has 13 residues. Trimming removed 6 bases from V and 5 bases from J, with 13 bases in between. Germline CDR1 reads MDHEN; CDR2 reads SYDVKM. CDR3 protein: CASSADRPYGYTF. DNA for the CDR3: TGTGCCAGCAGCGCCGACAGGCCTTATGGCTACACCTTC.

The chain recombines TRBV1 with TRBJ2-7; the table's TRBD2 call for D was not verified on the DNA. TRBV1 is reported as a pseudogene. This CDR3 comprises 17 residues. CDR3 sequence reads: CTSSRPGPGLHPYEQYF. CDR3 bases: TGCACCAGCAGCCGCCCCGGCCCGGGACTCCACCCCTACGAGCAGTACTTC.

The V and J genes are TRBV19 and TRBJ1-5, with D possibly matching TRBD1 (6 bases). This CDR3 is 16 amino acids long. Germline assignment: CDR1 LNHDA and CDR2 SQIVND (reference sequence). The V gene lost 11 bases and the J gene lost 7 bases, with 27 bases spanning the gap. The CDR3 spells CAQGKREFQPGQPQHF. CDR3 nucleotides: TGTGCCCAGGGGAAAAGGGAGTTCCAGCCAGGGCAGCCCCAGCATTTT.

The CDR3 sequence is CASSLSGDSPEFF. CDR3 nucleotides: TGTGCCAGCAGCCTAAGTGGGGACAGCCCCGAGTTCTTC. This chain joins TRBV7-2 and TRBJ2-1, with TRBD1 identical over 7 bases. Germline V gene sequence: CDR1 SGHTA, CDR2 FQGNSA. CDR3 size: 13 residues. Unmatched junction bases numbered 12, after V lost 5 bases and J lost 14 bases.

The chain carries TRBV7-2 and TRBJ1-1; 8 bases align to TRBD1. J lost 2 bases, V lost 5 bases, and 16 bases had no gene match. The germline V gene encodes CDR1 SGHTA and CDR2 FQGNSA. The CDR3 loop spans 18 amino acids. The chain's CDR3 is CASSLRPTGGVGNTEAFF. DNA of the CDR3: TGTGCCAGCAGCCTACGTCCTACAGGGGGGGTGGGTAACACTGAAGCTTTCTTT.

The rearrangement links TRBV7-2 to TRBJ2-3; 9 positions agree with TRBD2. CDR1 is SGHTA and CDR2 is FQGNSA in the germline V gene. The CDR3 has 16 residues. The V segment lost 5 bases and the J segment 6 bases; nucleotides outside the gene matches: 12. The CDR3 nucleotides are TGTGCCAGCAGCCCGCGAGGCGCGGGGGGGGCGGATACGCAGTATTTT. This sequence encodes CASSPRGAGGADTQYF. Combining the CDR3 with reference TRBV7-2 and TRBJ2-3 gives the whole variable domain GAGVSQSPSNKVTEKGKDVELRCDPISGHTALYWYRQSLGQGLEFLIYFQGNSAPDKSGLPSDRFSAERTGGSVSTLTIQRTQQEDSAVYLCASSPRGAGGADTQYFGPGTRLTVL.

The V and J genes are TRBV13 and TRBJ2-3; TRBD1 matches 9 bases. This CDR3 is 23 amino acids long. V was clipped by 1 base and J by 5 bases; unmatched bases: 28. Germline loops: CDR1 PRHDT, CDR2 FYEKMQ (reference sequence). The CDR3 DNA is TGTGCCAGCAGCTTAGCCCCACCAGGACAGGGGATGGACATGGCACCGCCGCAAGATACGCAGTATTTT. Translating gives CASSLAPPGQGMDMAPPQDTQYF.

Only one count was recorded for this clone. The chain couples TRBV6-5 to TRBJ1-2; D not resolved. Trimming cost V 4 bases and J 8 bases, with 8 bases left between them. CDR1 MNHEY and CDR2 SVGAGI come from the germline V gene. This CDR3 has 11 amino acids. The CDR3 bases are TGTGCCAGCAGTTCCTCGCGGGGCTACACCTTC. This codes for CASSSSRGYTF.

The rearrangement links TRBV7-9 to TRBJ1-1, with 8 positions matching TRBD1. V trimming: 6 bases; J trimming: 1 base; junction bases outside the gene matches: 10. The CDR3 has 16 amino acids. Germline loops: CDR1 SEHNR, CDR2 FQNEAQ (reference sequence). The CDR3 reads CASRPTGGRQNTEAFF. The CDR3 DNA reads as TGTGCCAGCAGACCAACAGGGGGGAGGCAGAACACTGAAGCTTTCTTT.

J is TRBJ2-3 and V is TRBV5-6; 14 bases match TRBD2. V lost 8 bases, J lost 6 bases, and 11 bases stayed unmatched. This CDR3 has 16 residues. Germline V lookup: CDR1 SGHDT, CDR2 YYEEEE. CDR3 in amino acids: CASHTGTSGRSDTQYF. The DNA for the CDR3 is TGTGCCAGTCACACCGGGACTAGCGGGAGATCGGATACGCAGTATTTT.

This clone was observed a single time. CDR3 DNA: TGTGCCAGCAGCTTAACGTTGTTCAGTCAATCTGGAAACACCATATATTTT. It yields the protein CASSLTLFSQSGNTIYF. The chain is built from TRBV7-4 and TRBJ1-3, with no clear D. The V gene's germline CDR1 is SGHVT and CDR2 SQSDAQ. Trimming shortened V by 2 bases and J by 1 base, and 15 bases separated the two germline ends. The CDR3 totals 17 residues.

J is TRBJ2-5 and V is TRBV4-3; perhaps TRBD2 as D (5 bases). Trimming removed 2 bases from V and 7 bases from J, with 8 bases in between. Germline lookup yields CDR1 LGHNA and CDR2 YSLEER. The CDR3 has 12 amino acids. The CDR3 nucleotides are TGCGCCAGCAGCCAAAGAGAGGGGACCCAGTACTTC. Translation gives CASSQREGTQYF.

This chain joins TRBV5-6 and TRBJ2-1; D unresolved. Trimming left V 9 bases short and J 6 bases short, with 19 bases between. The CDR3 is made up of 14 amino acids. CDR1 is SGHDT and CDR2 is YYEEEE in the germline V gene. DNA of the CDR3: TGTGCCACCTCTTCGGGTATACTAATCAATGAGCAGTTCTTC. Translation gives CATSSGILINEQFF.

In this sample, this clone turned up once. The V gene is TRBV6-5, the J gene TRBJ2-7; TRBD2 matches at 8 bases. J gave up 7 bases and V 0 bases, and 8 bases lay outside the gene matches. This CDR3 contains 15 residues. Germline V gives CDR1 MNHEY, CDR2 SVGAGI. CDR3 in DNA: TGTGCCAGCAGTTACTCGAGCGGGAGCTTGGGAGAGCAGTACTTC. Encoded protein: CASSYSSGSLGEQYF.

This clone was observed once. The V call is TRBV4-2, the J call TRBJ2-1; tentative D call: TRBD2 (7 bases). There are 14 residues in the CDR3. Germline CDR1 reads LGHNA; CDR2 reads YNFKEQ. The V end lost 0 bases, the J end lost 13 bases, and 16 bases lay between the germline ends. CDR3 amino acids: CASSQDQSGTPQFF. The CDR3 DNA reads TGTGCCAGCAGCCAAGATCAGAGCGGGACACCCCAGTTCTTC.

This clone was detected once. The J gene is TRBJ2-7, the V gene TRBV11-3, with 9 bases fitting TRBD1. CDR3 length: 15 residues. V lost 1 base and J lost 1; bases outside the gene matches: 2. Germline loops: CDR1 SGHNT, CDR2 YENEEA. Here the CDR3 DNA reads TGTGCCAGCAGCTTAGGACAGGGGGGTTCCTACGAGCAGTACTTC. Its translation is CASSLGQGGSYEQYF. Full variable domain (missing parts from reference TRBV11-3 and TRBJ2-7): EAGVVQSPRYKIIEKKQPVAFWCNPISGHNTLYWYLQNLGQGPELLIRYENEEAVDDSQLPKDRFSAERLKGVDSTLKIQPAELGDSAVYLCASSLGQGGSYEQYFGPGTRLTVT.

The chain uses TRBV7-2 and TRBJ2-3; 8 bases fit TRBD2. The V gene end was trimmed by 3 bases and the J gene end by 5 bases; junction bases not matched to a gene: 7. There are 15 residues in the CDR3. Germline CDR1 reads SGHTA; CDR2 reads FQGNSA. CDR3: CASSFAGAGEDTQYF. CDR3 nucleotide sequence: TGTGCCAGCAGCTTTGCAGGAGCGGGAGAAGATACGCAGTATTTT.

The CDR3 region is CASSQGSGSTDTQYF. The CDR3 DNA sequence: TGCGCCAGCAGCCAAGGAAGCGGGAGCACAGATACGCAGTATTTT. V gene TRBV4-3 combines with J gene TRBJ2-3, with TRBD2 as a possible D gene (6 bases). The CDR3 has 15 amino acids. Germline assignment: CDR1 LGHNA and CDR2 YSLEER. V lost 1 base to trimming and J lost 0 bases, with 8 bases between them.

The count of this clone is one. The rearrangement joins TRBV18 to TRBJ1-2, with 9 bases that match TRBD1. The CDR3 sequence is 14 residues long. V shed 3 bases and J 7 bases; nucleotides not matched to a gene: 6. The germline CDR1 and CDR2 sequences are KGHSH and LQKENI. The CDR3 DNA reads TGTGCCAGCTCACCCAGGGACAGGGAATTTGGCTACACCTTC. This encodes CASSPRDREFGYTF.

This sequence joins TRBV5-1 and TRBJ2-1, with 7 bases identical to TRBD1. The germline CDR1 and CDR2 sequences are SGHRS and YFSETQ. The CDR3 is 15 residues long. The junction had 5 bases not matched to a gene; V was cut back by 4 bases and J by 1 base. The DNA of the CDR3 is TGCGCCAGCAGCCTAGGGGGCCAGTCCTACAATGAGCAGTTCTTC. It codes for CASSLGGQSYNEQFF.

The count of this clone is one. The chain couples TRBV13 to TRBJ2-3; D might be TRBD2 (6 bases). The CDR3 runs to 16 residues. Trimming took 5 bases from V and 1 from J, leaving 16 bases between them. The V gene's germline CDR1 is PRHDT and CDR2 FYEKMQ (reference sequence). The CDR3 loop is CASSLFSGVGTDTQYF. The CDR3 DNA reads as TGTGCCAGCAGCCTTTTTTCGGGGGTAGGCACAGATACGCAGTATTTT.

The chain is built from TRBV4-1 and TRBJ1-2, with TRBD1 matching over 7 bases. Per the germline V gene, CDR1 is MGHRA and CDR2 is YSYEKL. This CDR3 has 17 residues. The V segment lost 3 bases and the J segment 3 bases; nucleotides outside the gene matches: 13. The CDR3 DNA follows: TGCGCCAGCAGCCATCCGGTACCCAGGGGGATAGACTATGGCTACACCTTC. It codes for CASSHPVPRGIDYGYTF.

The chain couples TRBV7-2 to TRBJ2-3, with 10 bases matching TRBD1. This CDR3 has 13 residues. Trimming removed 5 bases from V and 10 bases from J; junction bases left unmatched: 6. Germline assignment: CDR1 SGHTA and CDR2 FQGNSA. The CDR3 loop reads CASSRDGTGAQYF. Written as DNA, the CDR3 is TGTGCCAGCAGCCGCGACGGGACAGGGGCGCAGTATTTT.

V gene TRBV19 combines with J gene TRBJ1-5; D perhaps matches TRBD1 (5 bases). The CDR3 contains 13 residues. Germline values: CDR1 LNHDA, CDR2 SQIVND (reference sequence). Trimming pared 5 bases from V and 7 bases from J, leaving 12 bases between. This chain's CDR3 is CASSSGFGQPQHF. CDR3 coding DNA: TGTGCCAGTAGTTCAGGGTTCGGCCAGCCCCAGCATTTT.

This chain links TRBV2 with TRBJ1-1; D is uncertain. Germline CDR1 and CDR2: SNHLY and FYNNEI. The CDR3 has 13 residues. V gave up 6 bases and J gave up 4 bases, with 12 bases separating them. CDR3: CASRSEGGTEAFF. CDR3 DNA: TGTGCCAGCAGGAGCGAGGGTGGCACTGAAGCTTTCTTT.

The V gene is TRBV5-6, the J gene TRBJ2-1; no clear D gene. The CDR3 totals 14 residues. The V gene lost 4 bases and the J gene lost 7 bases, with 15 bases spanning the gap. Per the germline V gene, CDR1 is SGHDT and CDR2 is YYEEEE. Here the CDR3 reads CASSLGHVENEQFF. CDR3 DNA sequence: TGTGCCAGCAGCCTCGGTCACGTCGAAAATGAGCAGTTCTTC.